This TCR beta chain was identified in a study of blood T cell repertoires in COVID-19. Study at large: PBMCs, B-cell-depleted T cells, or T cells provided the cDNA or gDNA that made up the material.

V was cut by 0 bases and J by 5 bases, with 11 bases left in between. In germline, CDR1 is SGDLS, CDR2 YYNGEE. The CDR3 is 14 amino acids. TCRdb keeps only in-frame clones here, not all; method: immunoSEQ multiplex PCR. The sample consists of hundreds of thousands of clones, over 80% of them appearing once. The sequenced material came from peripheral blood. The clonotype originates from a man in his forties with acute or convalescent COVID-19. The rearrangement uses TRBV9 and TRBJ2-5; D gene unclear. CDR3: CASSVGLVPETQYF. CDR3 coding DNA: TGTGCCAGCAGCGTAGGTCTAGTCCCGGAGACCCAGTACTTC. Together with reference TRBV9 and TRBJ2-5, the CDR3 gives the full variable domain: DSGVTQTPKHLITATGQRVTLRCSPRSGDLSVYWYQQSLDQGLQFLIQYYNGEERAKGNILERFSAQQFPDLHSELNLSSLELGDSALYFCASSVGLVPETQYFGPGTRLLVL.